This T cell receptor (beta chain) was identified during a study of OX40 agonist ivuxolimab in advanced cancers. Study context: Patients were roughly 83% male with ages roughly 20 to 85, mean roughly 55. Antecedent anti-PD-1, anti-PD-L1 or anti-CTLA-4 therapy was permissible, with around 40% having received some.

Overall study findings and caveats: Determination of antigen specificity was not performed for the expanded peripheral T cells. At doses 0.1 to 3.0 mg/kg, CD4+ and CD8+ clones expanded.

The germline CDR1 and CDR2 sequences are SGDLS and YYNGEE. The CDR3 sequence is 14 residues long. V was cut by 0 bases and J by 7 bases, with 10 bases left in between. About this clone: Its antigen is still unknown.

Profiling relied on immunoSEQ multiplex PCR, and the TCRdb table lists in-frame clones only, not all of them. The table lists more than 65,000 clones, around four fifths of them singletons, with 5.5% to 7% in the top ten. Sequenced here: CD4+ or CD8+ T cells sorted from blood, sampled in a trial of the OX40 agonist ivuxolimab. This receptor was taken from an adult with an advanced solid tumor such as melanoma, head and neck, liver or kidney cancer. The chain uses TRBV9 and TRBJ2-2; weak D call: TRBD2 (6 bases). The CDR3 reads CASSVAGAVGELFF. CDR3 in DNA: TGTGCCAGCAGCGTAGCGGGAGCGGTCGGGGAGCTGTTTTTT.